The 6 T cell receptor beta chains below come from one sample, sequenced in a study of blood T cell repertoires in COVID-19. Produced via immunoSEQ multiplex PCR; TCRdb's table is partial and in-frame only. The sample lists under 200,000 clones, about 87% occurring once. Sequencing input: peripheral blood. The origin of the receptors is a woman aged 55-75 years who had recovered from COVID-19.

J is TRBJ2-1 and V is TRBV24-1, with 12 bases aligning to TRBD2. V dropped 4 bases and J dropped 3; count of bases not matched to a gene: 3. The CDR3 spans 16 residues. Germline CDR1 KGHDR, CDR2 SFDVKD. The DNA for the CDR3 is TGTGCCACCAGTGACTCTAGCGGGGGGGACTACAATGAGCAGTTCTTC. Its translation is CATSDSSGGDYNEQFF.

This clone appeared a single time. The gene calls are TRBV6-5 and TRBJ2-5, with D possibly being TRBD1 (6 bases). Germline V gene data show CDR1 as MNHEY and CDR2 as SVGAGI. The ends were cut back, 5 bases at V and 5 bases at J, with 12 bases in the middle. This CDR3 comprises 13 residues. The CDR3 sequence is CASSKPGVETQYF. Written as DNA, the CDR3 is TGTGCCAGCAGTAAACCAGGGGTCGAGACCCAGTACTTC.

This chain connects TRBV4-3 to TRBJ2-3; 7 bases are a match to TRBD2. The V gene end was trimmed by 0 bases and the J gene end by 1 base; junction bases not matched to a gene: 4. Germline-derived CDR1 and CDR2 are LGHNA and YSLEER. The CDR3 runs 16 residues. The chain's CDR3 is CASSQDVLAGTDTQYF. Here the CDR3 DNA reads TGCGCCAGCAGCCAAGATGTCCTAGCGGGCACAGATACGCAGTATTTT.

V is TRBV5-1 and J is TRBJ1-1; 7 bases are a match to TRBD1. There are 15 residues in the CDR3. CDR1 and CDR2 (germline): SGHRS, YFSETQ. Trimming cost V 4 bases and J 0 bases; bases outside gene matches: 6. CDR3 protein: CASSPGQSLNTEAFF. As DNA, the CDR3 is TGCGCCAGCAGCCCGGGACAGAGCCTGAACACTGAAGCTTTCTTT.

The rearrangement links TRBV7-9 to TRBJ1-5, with TRBD1 as a possible D gene (6 bases). The CDR3 is 12 amino acids. Trimming left V 5 bases short and J 9 bases short, with 11 bases between. Per the germline V gene, CDR1 is SEHNR and CDR2 is FQNEAQ (reference sequence). The CDR3 protein is CASSIQTGPQHF. In DNA, the CDR3 is TGTGCCAGCAGCATACAGACAGGGCCCCAGCATTTT.

There are a few counts of this clone. The genes are TRBV29-1 and TRBJ1-1; the D gene is possibly TRBD1 (5 bases). The V gene lost 3 bases and the J gene lost 8 bases, with 16 bases spanning the gap. The CDR3 contains 13 residues. CDR1 is SQVTM and CDR2 is ANQGSEA in the germline V gene. The DNA of the CDR3 is TGCAGCGTTGAGATGCGGCAGGGCTCCGAAGCTTTCTTT. Its protein is CSVEMRQGSEAFF.